This entry describes one T cell receptor beta chain. Its antigen is not identified. These data are taken from a study of T cell responses to AZD1222 COVID-19 vaccine. The CDR3 runs 16 residues. Per germline, CDR1 KGHSH and CDR2 LQKENI. Trimming removed 2 bases at V and 2 bases at J, with 16 bases between. Using immunoSEQ multiplex PCR, the repertoire was profiled, and TCRdb retains in-frame clones only, with some absent. This sample has roughly 180,000 clones, with around 90% found just once. General study points: Repertoire samples came only from after the peak T cell response. Reportedly, close to half of spike-specific TCRs are directed against unmutated variant regions. Clonal diversity may have been underestimated, and the donors were mostly white British, with more females than males.

The sequenced sample was peripheral blood, obtained 28 days after the second AZD1222 dose. The receptor's source is an adult who received the AZD1222 COVID-19 vaccine. The gene calls are TRBV18 and TRBJ2-7; D is perhaps TRBD2 (7 bases). The CDR3 region is CASSPGGGPITYEQYF. In nucleotides, the CDR3 is TGTGCCAGCTCACCAGGGGGGGGGCCGATCACCTACGAGCAGTACTTC. Full variable domain (rest looked up from reference TRBV18 and TRBJ2-7): NAGVMQNPRHLVRRRGQEARLRCSPMKGHSHVYWYRQLPEEGLKFMVYLQKENIIDESGMPKERFSAEFPKEGPSILRIQQVVRGDSAAYFCASSPGGGPITYEQYFGPGTRLTVT.